This T cell receptor beta chain was recorded in a study of T cell repertoires in cytomegalovirus infection. Looking at the study overall: CMV infection plus the matching HLA type was flagged by public TCR beta signatures. Study-wide results and limits: There were HLA-C-restricted CMV-specific TCR beta clonotypes dominating the ex vivo response. Identification of carriers of CMV plus the relevant HLA was performed using cumulative public TCR beta family frequency.

TCRdb used MiXCR to reprocess the reads, holding one entry per CDR3 protein. The sample yields approximately 70,000 distinct CDR3 sequences, about 23% seen once. For this clonotype: Its antigen is currently unknown.

Germline V gives CDR1 LGHNA, CDR2 YNFKEQ. The trim removed 4 bases at V and 5 bases at J, leaving 10 bases unmatched. CDR3 size: 15 residues. This chain connects TRBV4-2 to TRBJ1-1, with 7 bases identical to TRBD1. The sequenced material came from PBMCs, sequenced either directly or after in vitro stimulation (not recorded which). This clonotype was obtained from a human donor in good health (CMV status not recorded). Some clones in this sample may be carry-over from other donors' samples. CDR3 sequence (DNA): TGTGCCAGCAGCCGAGTAGAGTCAGGGGGTACTGAAGCTTTCTTT. It is translated as CASSRVESGGTEAFF.